This T cell receptor beta chain originates from a study of T cell repertoires in cytomegalovirus infection. Study-wide findings and caveats: Pooled public TCR beta family frequency picked out CMV carriers with the relevant HLA.

V was cut by 8 bases and J by 0 bases, with 8 bases left in between. The CDR3 length is 13 residues. Germline CDR1 reads SNHLY; CDR2 reads FYNNEI. This clonotype was detected a few times. The antigen remains unidentified. A single record per CDR3 protein comes from TCRdb applying MiXCR to the reads. The data hold about 98,000 distinct CDR3 sequences, with 16% observed a single time. This chain connects TRBV2 to TRBJ1-3; D is undetermined. Sequencing was carried out using PBMCs. The sequence was obtained from a human donor in good health (CMV status not recorded). Some clones in this sample may be carry-over from other donors' samples. The CDR3 protein is CASFRSSGNTIYF. For the CDR3, the DNA is TGTGCCAGCTTCAGGAGCTCTGGAAACACCATATATTTT.